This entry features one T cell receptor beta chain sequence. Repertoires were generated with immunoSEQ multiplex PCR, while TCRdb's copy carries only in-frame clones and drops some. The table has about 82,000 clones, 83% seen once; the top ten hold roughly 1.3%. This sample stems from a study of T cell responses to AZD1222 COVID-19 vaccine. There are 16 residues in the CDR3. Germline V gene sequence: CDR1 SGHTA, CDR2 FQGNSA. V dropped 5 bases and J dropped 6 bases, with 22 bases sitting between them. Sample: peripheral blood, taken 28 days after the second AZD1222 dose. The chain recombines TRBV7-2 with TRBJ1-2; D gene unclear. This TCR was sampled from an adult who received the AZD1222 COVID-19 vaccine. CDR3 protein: CASSPFSDVLRNGYTF. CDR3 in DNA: TGTGCCAGCAGCCCTTTCTCTGACGTCCTGCGTAATGGCTACACCTTC. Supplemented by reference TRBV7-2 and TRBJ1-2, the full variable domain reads GAGVSQSPSNKVTEKGKDVELRCDPISGHTALYWYRQSLGQGLEFLIYFQGNSAPDKSGLPSDRFSAERTGGSVSTLTIQRTQQEDSAVYLCASSPFSDVLRNGYTFGSGTRLTVV.